A single TCR beta chain is shown here with its context. The table came from immunoSEQ multiplex PCR; TCRdb's copy has only in-frame clones and leaves some out. The repertoire has about 79,000 clones, 88% of them found once; the top ten carry 4.1%. This sample was included in a study of OX40 agonist ivuxolimab in advanced cancers. Background on the study: Those enrolled were 82.7% male, with a mean age of approximately 60 years and ages from roughly 20 to 85.

Trimming shortened V by 11 bases and J by 4 bases, and 18 bases separated the two germline ends. Germline CDR1 reads MNHNS; CDR2 reads SASEGT. The CDR3 spans 14 residues. Sequencing was performed on CD4+ or CD8+ T cells sorted from blood, taken in a trial of the OX40 agonist ivuxolimab. The clonotype was recovered from an adult with an advanced solid tumor such as melanoma, head and neck, liver or kidney cancer. The chain combines TRBV6-1 with TRBJ2-1; maybe TRBD2 (6 bases). The CDR3 reads CAPTRDGRYNEQFF. CDR3 in DNA: TGTGCCCCGACGCGGGACGGCCGTTACAATGAGCAGTTCTTC.